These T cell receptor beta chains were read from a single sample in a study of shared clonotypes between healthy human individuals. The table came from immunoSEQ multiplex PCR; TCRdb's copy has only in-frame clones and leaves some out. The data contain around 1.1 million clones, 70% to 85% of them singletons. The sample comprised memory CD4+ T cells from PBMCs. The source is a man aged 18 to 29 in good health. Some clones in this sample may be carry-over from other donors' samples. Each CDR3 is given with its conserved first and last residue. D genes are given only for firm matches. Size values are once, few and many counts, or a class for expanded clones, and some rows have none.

CDR3: CASSLETGRAFF
DNA: TGTGCCAGCTCACTAGAAACAGGGCGAGCTTTCTTT
J: TRBJ1-1
D: .
V: TRBV18
size: .

CDR3: CASSPRQGAYVDTIYF
DNA: TGCGCCAGCAGCCCCAGACAGGGGGCGTATGTAGACACCATATATTTT
J: TRBJ1-3
D: TRBD1
V: TRBV5-1
size: .

CDR3: CASSMLAANEQFF
DNA: TGTGCCAGCAGCATGCTAGCGGCCAATGAGCAGTTCTTC
J: TRBJ2-1
D: TRBD2
V: TRBV7-8
size: few

CDR3: CASSPLSRSTTDTQYF
DNA: TGTGCCAGCAGTCCCCTTTCGAGATCTACCACAGATACGCAGTATTTT
J: TRBJ2-3
D: .
V: TRBV11-2
size: .

CDR3: CAWSAGQGAQETQYF
DNA: TGTGCCTGGAGTGCCGGACAGGGGGCTCAAGAGACCCAGTACTTC
J: TRBJ2-5
D: TRBD1
V: TRBV30
size: .

CDR3: CAISFPGTDRNYGYTF
DNA: TGTGCCATCAGTTTCCCCGGGACAGATAGAAACTATGGCTACACCTTC
J: TRBJ1-2
D: TRBD1
V: TRBV10-3
size: .

CDR3: CASSLGSSSYEQYF
DNA: TGCGCCAGCAGCTTGGGGTCATCAAGCTACGAGCAGTACTTC
J: TRBJ2-7
D: .
V: TRBV5-1
size: .

CDR3: CASSFEADTQYF
DNA: TGTGCCAGTAGTTTCGAGGCCGATACGCAGTATTTT
J: TRBJ2-3
D: .
V: TRBV19
size: .

CDR3: CARSLGGTGRANYGYTF
DNA: TGTGCCAGAAGCTTGGGTGGGACAGGGAGAGCTAACTATGGCTACACCTTC
J: TRBJ1-2
D: TRBD1
V: TRBV5-3
size: .

CDR3: CAWKSQITSMEQYF
DNA: TGTGCCTGGAAGTCCCAAATAACATCTATGGAGCAGTACTTC
J: TRBJ2-5
D: .
V: TRBV30
size: .

CDR3: CASIIFLSGSAHNEQFF
DNA: TGCGCCAGCATCATTTTCCTTAGCGGGAGTGCCCACAATGAGCAGTTCTTC
J: TRBJ2-1
D: TRBD2
V: TRBV5-1
size: .

CDR3: CASSQEYSYGYTF
DNA: TGTGCCAGCAGCCAAGAATACAGCTATGGCTACACCTTC
J: TRBJ1-2
D: .
V: TRBV5-4
size: .

CDR3: CASSLSATTGLTNNEQFF
DNA: TGTGCCAGTAGTCTATCTGCCACAACCGGACTCACAAACAATGAGCAGTTCTTC
J: TRBJ2-1
D: .
V: TRBV19
size: .

CDR3: CASSPYLQLEQYF
DNA: TGTGCCAGCAGCCCCTACCTACAGCTCGAGCAGTACTTC
J: TRBJ2-7
D: .
V: TRBV2
size: .

CDR3: CASSLREGFLYEQYF
DNA: TGCGCCAGCAGCTTGCGTGAGGGTTTTCTATACGAGCAGTACTTC
J: TRBJ2-7
D: .
V: TRBV5-1
size: .

CDR3: CASSIGGAVTGELFF
DNA: TGTGCCAGTTCGATAGGGGGCGCGGTCACCGGGGAGCTGTTTTTT
J: TRBJ2-2
D: TRBD1
V: TRBV28
size: .

CDR3: CAWTARAAGYTF
DNA: TGTGCCTGGACGGCCCGGGCGGCTGGCTACACCTTC
J: TRBJ1-2
D: .
V: TRBV30
size: .

CDR3: CASSSYTGTGGGLEYF
DNA: TGTGCCAGCAGTTCTTATACCGGGACAGGGGGCGGGTTGGAGTACTTC
J: TRBJ2-7
D: TRBD1
V: TRBV7-9
size: .

CDR3: CATSRDLERGRFFYNEQFF
DNA: TGTGCCACCAGCAGAGATCTGGAAAGGGGGCGGTTTTTCTACAATGAGCAGTTCTTC
J: TRBJ2-1
D: TRBD1
V: TRBV15
size: .

CDR3: CASSIRSYGYTF
DNA: TGTGCCAGTAGTATCCGTAGCTATGGCTACACCTTC
J: TRBJ1-2
D: .
V: TRBV19
size: .

CDR3: CASSFWGANTGELFF
DNA: TGTGCCAGCTCGTTTTGGGGAGCGAACACCGGGGAGCTGTTTTTT
J: TRBJ2-2
D: .
V: TRBV28
size: once

CDR3: CASSVEANEENIQYF
DNA: TGTGCCAGCAGTGTTGAGGCGAACGAGGAAAACATTCAGTACTTC
J: TRBJ2-4
D: .
V: TRBV2
size: few

CDR3: CASTTGAGNYGYTF
DNA: TGTGCCAGCACCACAGGGGCGGGTAACTATGGCTACACCTTC
J: TRBJ1-2
D: TRBD1
V: TRBV28
size: .

CDR3: CASSFGTGGGEQYF
DNA: TGTGCCAGCAGTTTCGGGACAGGGGGCGGCGAGCAGTACTTC
J: TRBJ2-7
D: TRBD1
V: TRBV7-3
size: .

CDR3: CASSSGLGYYEQYF
DNA: TGTGCCAGCAGCTCAGGGTTGGGGTACTACGAGCAGTACTTC
J: TRBJ2-7
D: .
V: TRBV7-2
size: .

CDR3: CASSAGLAANTGELFF
DNA: TGTGCCAGCAGCGCGGGACTAGCGGCTAACACCGGGGAGCTGTTTTTT
J: TRBJ2-2
D: TRBD2
V: TRBV11-3
size: .